The 14 T cell receptor beta chains presented below share a single source sample, sequenced in a study of cytomegalovirus exposure and HLA in healthy donors. Use of 60 Vbeta and 13 Jbeta primers characterized the PCR. TCRdb keeps only in-frame clones here, not all; method: immunoSEQ multiplex PCR. The sample shows more than 150,000 clones, about 80% of them seen only once. Material for sequencing was PBMCs. The receptors stem from a woman aged 25 to 39 in good health and CMV-seronegative.

The V gene is TRBV2, the J gene TRBJ1-2, with D possibly being TRBD1 (6 bases). The germline gives CDR1 SNHLY, CDR2 FYNNEI. The length of the CDR3 is 14 residues. V was shortened by 6 bases and J by 4 bases, with 15 bases between the two germline ends. CDR3 nucleotide sequence: TGTGCCAGCAGGGCGGACAGTGATTCCTATGGCTACACCTTC. Amino acids: CASRADSDSYGYTF. Together with reference TRBV2 and TRBJ1-2, the CDR3 gives the full variable domain: EPEVTQTPSHQVTQMGQEVILRCVPISNHLYFYWYRQILGQKVEFLVSFYNNEISEKSEIFDDQFSVERPDGSNFTLKIRSTKLEDSAMYFCASRADSDSYGYTFGSGTRLTVV.

This clone has a handful of counts. The chain has TRBV7-8 and TRBJ2-2, with 12 bases matching TRBD2. Germline assignment: CDR1 SGHVS and CDR2 FQNEAQ. V lost 2 bases, J lost 6 bases, and 7 bases stayed unmatched. This CDR3 has 17 residues. The CDR3 spells CASSLFRLAGAAGELFF. In DNA, the CDR3 is TGTGCCAGCAGCTTATTTAGACTAGCGGGAGCGGCCGGGGAGCTGTTTTTT.

J is TRBJ1-2 and V is TRBV19; 8 nucleotides align to TRBD1. V dropped 5 bases and J dropped 5; count of bases not matched to a gene: 10. Germline lookup yields CDR1 LNHDA and CDR2 SQIVND (reference sequence). The CDR3 is made up of 15 amino acids. Here the CDR3 reads CASSLHGQGKYGYTF. CDR3 in DNA: TGTGCCAGTAGTTTACACGGACAGGGAAAATATGGCTACACCTTC.

The chain joins TRBV7-2 to TRBJ2-3, with 10 bases matching TRBD2. The germline gives CDR1 SGHTA, CDR2 FQGNSA. There are 16 residues in the CDR3. J lost 5 bases, V lost 2 bases, and 7 bases had no gene match. The CDR3 region has the DNA TGTGCCAGCAGCTTACAAGCGGGAGGGCAGGAAGATACGCAGTATTTT. Its protein is CASSLQAGGQEDTQYF.

The chain uses TRBV7-9 and TRBJ1-4, with a possible D match to TRBD1 (6 bases). V gave up 1 base and J gave up 6 bases, with 12 bases separating them. The CDR3 length is 15 residues. From germline, CDR1 is SEHNR and CDR2 FQNEAQ (reference sequence). Here the CDR3 DNA reads TGTGCCAGCAGCTTAGGATCAGGGACATATGAAAAACTGTTTTTT. Amino acid sequence: CASSLGSGTYEKLFF.

The rearrangement uses TRBV11-3 and TRBJ2-5; D may be TRBD1 (5 bases). This CDR3 has 14 residues. The germline V gene has CDR1 SGHNT and CDR2 YENEEA. Trimming pared 5 bases from V and 3 bases from J, leaving 13 bases between. The DNA for the CDR3 is TGTGCCAGCAGCACAGGTGCCCCAGAAGAGACCCAGTACTTC. It translates to CASSTGAPEETQYF.

The chain links TRBV7-9 to TRBJ2-2; 7 bases are shared with TRBD2. V was pared by 2 bases and J by 3 bases, with 6 bases of the junction left unmatched. The CDR3 runs to 16 residues. CDR1 and CDR2 from the germline V gene are SEHNR and FQNEAQ (reference sequence). The CDR3 DNA is TGTGCCAGCAGCTTATATGGCGGGGGATACACCGGGGAGCTGTTTTTT. Protein sequence: CASSLYGGGYTGELFF.

The gene calls are TRBV11-2 and TRBJ1-6; TRBD1 is a possible D gene (5 bases). The CDR3 is 15 amino acids. Trimming cost V 4 bases and J 9 bases, with 16 bases left between them. Germline assignment: CDR1 SGHAT and CDR2 FQNNGV. The CDR3 loop reads CASSSRDYSRSPLHF. The CDR3 DNA reads TGTGCCAGCAGCTCTAGGGACTACAGCCGTTCACCCCTCCACTTT.

This rearrangement joins TRBV10-3 to TRBJ2-7; 9 bases are a match to TRBD2. CDR3 length equals 15 residues. The junction had 10 bases not matched to a gene; V was cut back by 6 bases and J by 4 bases. Germline V gene data show CDR1 as ENHRY and CDR2 as SYGVKD. CDR3 nucleotide sequence: TGTGCCATCAGCGAAAGCGGGAGGCTTACTTACGAGCAGTACTTC. It translates to CAISESGRLTYEQYF.

The CDR3 reads CASSLEGVETQYF. CDR3 sequence (DNA): TGCGCCAGCAGCTTGGAAGGGGTAGAGACCCAGTACTTC. The chain joins TRBV5-1 to TRBJ2-5; TRBD1 is a possible D gene (5 bases). CDR1 is SGHRS and CDR2 is YFSETQ in the germline V gene. CDR3 length equals 13 residues. Trimming left V 0 bases short and J 4 bases short, with 7 bases between.

The chain combines TRBV19 with TRBJ1-4; the D gene is possibly TRBD1 (5 bases). Germline loops: CDR1 LNHDA, CDR2 SQIVND (reference sequence). The CDR3 runs to 14 residues. Between the trimmed V and J ends, which lost 1 base and 8 bases, there was a span of 11 bases. CDR3 DNA sequence: TGTGCCAGTAGTATAGGGGGACTTCAGGAAAAACTGTTTTTT. This encodes CASSIGGLQEKLFF. Combining the CDR3 with reference TRBV19 and TRBJ1-4 gives the whole variable domain DGGITQSPKYLFRKEGQNVTLSCEQNLNHDAMYWYRQDPGQGLRLIYYSQIVNDFQKGDIAEGYSVSREKKESFPLTVTSAQKNPTAFYLCASSIGGLQEKLFFGSGTQLSVL.

This rearrangement joins TRBV6-5 to TRBJ1-5; D is perhaps TRBD1 (6 bases). Germline CDR1 MNHEY, CDR2 SVGAGI. The CDR3 extends over 14 amino acids. The V and J ends lost 4 bases and 0 bases respectively, with 7 bases between them. The CDR3 DNA reads TGTGCCAGCAGTTCAGGGGATAGCAATCAGCCCCAGCATTTT. The encoded protein is CASSSGDSNQPQHF.

The V call is TRBV7-2, the J call TRBJ1-1, with a possible D match to TRBD1 (5 bases). The V gene lost 5 bases and the J gene lost 1 base, with 11 bases spanning the gap. Germline CDR1 reads SGHTA; CDR2 reads FQGNSA. The CDR3 is 14 residues long. CDR3 amino acids: CASSVTVGNTEAFF. The CDR3 coding sequence is TGTGCCAGCAGCGTGACAGTGGGGAACACTGAAGCTTTCTTT.

This chain uses TRBV5-6 with TRBJ1-3; D is possibly TRBD1 (6 bases). The germline CDR1 and CDR2 sequences are SGHDT and YYEEEE. The CDR3 is 15 amino acids. V gave up 5 bases and J gave up 1 base, with 13 bases separating them. CDR3 in amino acids: CASSPGRGSGNTIYF. The CDR3 DNA follows: TGTGCCAGCAGTCCCGGAAGGGGGTCTGGAAACACCATATATTTT. The full variable domain, in which reference TRBV5-6 and TRBJ1-3 provide the parts outside the CDR3, is DAGVTQSPTHLIKTRGQQVTLRCSPKSGHDTVSWYQQALGQGPQFIFQYYEEEERQRGNFPDRFSGHQFPNYSSELNVNALLLGDSALYLCASSPGRGSGNTIYFGEGSWLTVV.